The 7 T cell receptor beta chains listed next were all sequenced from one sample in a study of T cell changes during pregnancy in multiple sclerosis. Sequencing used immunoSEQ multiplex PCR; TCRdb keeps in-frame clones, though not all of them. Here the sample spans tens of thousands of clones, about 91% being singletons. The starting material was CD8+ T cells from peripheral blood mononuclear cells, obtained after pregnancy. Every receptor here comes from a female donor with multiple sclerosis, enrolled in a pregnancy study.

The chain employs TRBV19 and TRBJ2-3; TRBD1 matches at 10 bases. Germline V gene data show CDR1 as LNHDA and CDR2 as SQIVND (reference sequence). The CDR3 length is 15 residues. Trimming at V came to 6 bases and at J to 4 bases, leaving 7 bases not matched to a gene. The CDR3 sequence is CASRTGTGDADTQYF. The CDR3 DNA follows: TGTGCCAGTAGAACCGGGACAGGGGACGCAGATACGCAGTATTTT.

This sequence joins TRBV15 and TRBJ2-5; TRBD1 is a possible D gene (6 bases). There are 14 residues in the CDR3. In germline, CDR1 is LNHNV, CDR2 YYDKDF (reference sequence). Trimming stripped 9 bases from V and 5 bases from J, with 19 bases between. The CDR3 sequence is CATARGTGPETQYF. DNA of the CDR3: TGTGCCACGGCAAGGGGGACGGGGCCGGAGACCCAGTACTTC. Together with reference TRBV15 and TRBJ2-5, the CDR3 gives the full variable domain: DAMVIQNPRYQVTQFGKPVTLSCSQTLNHNVMYWYQQKSSQAPKLLFHYYDKDFNNEADTPDNFQSRRPNTSFCFLDIRSPGLGDTAMYLCATARGTGPETQYFGPGTRLLVL.

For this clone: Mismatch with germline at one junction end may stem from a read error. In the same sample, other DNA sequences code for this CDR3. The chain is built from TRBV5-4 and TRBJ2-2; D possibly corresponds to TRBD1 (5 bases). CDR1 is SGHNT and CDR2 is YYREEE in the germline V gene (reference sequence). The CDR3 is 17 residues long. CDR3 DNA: TGTGCTAGCAGCTCCTCGCTAGACAGTCCCGTCACCGGGGAGCTGTTTTTT. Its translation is CASSSSLDSPVTGELFF. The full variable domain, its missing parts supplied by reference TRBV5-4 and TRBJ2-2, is ETGVTQSPTHLIKTRGQQVTLRCSSQSGHNTVSWYQQALGQGPQFIFQYYREEENGRGNFPPRFSGLQFPNYSSELNVNALELDDSALYLCASSSSLDSPVTGELFFGEGSRLTVL.

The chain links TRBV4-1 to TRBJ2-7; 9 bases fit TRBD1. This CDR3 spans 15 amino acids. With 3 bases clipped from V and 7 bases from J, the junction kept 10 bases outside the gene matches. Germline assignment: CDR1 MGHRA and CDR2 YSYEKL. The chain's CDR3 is CASSQDRDRVWEQYF. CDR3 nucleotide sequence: TGCGCCAGCAGCCAGGACCGGGACAGGGTTTGGGAGCAGTACTTC.

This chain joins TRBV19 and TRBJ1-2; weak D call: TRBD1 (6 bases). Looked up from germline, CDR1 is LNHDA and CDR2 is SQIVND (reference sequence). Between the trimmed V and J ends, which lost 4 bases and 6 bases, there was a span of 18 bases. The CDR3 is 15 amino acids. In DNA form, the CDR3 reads TGTGCCAGTAGTAAACAGGGTAGGCAACTAGATGGCTACACCTTC. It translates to CASSKQGRQLDGYTF.

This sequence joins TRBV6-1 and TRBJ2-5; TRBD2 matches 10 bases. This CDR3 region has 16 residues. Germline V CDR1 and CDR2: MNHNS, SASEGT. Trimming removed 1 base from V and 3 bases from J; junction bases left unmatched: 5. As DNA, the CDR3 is TGTGCCAGCAGTGAAGTTCTAGCGGGGGTAAAAGAGACCCAGTACTTC. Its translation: CASSEVLAGVKETQYF.

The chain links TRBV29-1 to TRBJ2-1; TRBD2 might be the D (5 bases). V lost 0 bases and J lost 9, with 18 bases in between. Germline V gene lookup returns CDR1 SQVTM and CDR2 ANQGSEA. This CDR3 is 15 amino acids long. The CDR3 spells CSVEDLDGVRGEQFF. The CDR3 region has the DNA TGCAGCGTTGAAGATCTTGATGGGGTCCGGGGTGAGCAGTTCTTC.